These 5 T cell receptor beta chains originate from one sample sequenced in a study of blood T cell repertoires in COVID-19. Clones were sequenced by immunoSEQ multiplex PCR, and TCRdb holds only the in-frame ones, with some missing. The table records around 85,000 clones, 75% to 90% of them present only once. Sequenced sample: PBMCs or T cells enriched from blood (not recorded which). The receptors were gathered from a woman in her fifties or sixties with acute COVID-19.

The chain links TRBV28 to TRBJ2-5, with TRBD2 matching over 10 bases. Germline CDR1 reads MDHEN; CDR2 reads SYDVKM. CDR3 length equals 15 residues. After removal of 6 bases from V and 1 base from J, the junction contained 5 bases not matched to a gene. The CDR3 coding sequence is TGTGCCAGCAGATTACTAGCGGGGTCCCAAGAGACCCAGTACTTC. This gives the protein CASRLLAGSQETQYF. The full variable domain, with the rest looked up from reference TRBV28 and TRBJ2-5, is DVKVTQSSRYLVKRTGEKVFLECVQDMDHENMFWYRQDPGLGLRLIYFSYDVKMKEKGDIPEGYSVSREKKERFSLILESASTNQTSMYLCASRLLAGSQETQYFGPGTRLLVL.

This clone has a single count. This chain links TRBV14 with TRBJ1-1, with 7 bases matching TRBD1. CDR3 length: 15 amino acids. CDR1 is SGHDN and CDR2 is FVKESK in the germline V gene. V dropped 1 base and J dropped 1; count of bases not matched to a gene: 3. The CDR3 DNA follows: TGTGCCAGCAGCCAAGCGCGACAGGGGAACACTGAAGCTTTCTTT. Translation: CASSQARQGNTEAFF.

This clone was detected once. V and J are TRBV2 and TRBJ2-2; D is possibly TRBD1 (5 bases). V was cut by 5 bases and J by 0 bases, with 10 bases left in between. CDR1 and CDR2 from the germline V gene are SNHLY and FYNNEI. This CDR3 region has 15 residues. This chain's CDR3 is CASSIRASNTGELFF. The CDR3, as DNA: TGTGCCAGCAGTATCAGGGCGTCGAACACCGGGGAGCTGTTTTTT.

This CDR3 is CASGRAGEQFF. The CDR3 DNA is TGTGCGTCGGGGAGGGCCGGTGAGCAGTTCTTC. The gene calls are TRBV3-1 (or the pseudogene TRBV3-2) and TRBJ2-1; TRBD2 aligns across 7 bases. The length of the CDR3 is 11 residues. Per the germline V gene, CDR1 is LGHDT and CDR2 is YNNKEL (reference sequence).

This clone appeared a single time. This chain links TRBV19 with TRBJ1-5; 7 nucleotides match TRBD1. V shed 7 bases, J shed 4 bases, and the junction held 13 bases outside the gene matches. The germline V gene has CDR1 LNHDA and CDR2 SQIVND (reference sequence). The CDR3 is made up of 16 amino acids. The CDR3 bases are TGTGCCAGTACCCGATCAGACAGGGAGACGAATCAGCCCCAGCATTTT. It codes for CASTRSDRETNQPQHF.